Shown below are 9 T cell receptor beta chains from a single sample sequenced in a study of shared clonotypes between healthy human individuals. Some clones are missing from TCRdb's copy, which holds only in-frame ones; the method was immunoSEQ multiplex PCR. The sample lists some 580,000 clones; 97% were seen once. What was sequenced was naive CD4+ T cells sorted from blood. The subset here: CD45RA+ positively selected. The source is a woman in her thirties in good health.

This chain uses TRBV5-1 with TRBJ1-1; the D is unclear. V shed 0 bases and J shed 5 bases, with 11 bases lying between them. The CDR3 length is 14 residues. The germline CDR1 and CDR2 sequences are SGHRS and YFSETQ. CDR3 sequence (DNA): TGCGCCAGCAGCTTGGATACTCTAGGGACTGAAGCTTTCTTT. Amino acids: CASSLDTLGTEAFF.

The chain is built from TRBV6-5 and TRBJ2-1, with 8 bases that match TRBD2. The CDR3 runs 14 residues. V was clipped by 10 bases and J by 4 bases; unmatched bases: 9. CDR1 and CDR2 (germline): MNHEY, SVGAGI. The CDR3 coding sequence is TGTGCCACTAAAGGACTAGCTGGTTACAATGAGCAGTTCTTC. Its protein product is CATKGLAGYNEQFF.

The rearrangement joins TRBV5-8 to TRBJ1-5; D perhaps matches TRBD1 (6 bases). V was clipped by 6 bases and J by 4 bases, with 17 bases between them. The germline CDR1 and CDR2 sequences are SGHTS and YDEGEE. The CDR3 has 15 residues. CDR3 nucleotides: TGTGCCAGCAATTCCGAGGGGGGACGAAATCAGCCCCAGCATTTT. Encoded protein: CASNSEGGRNQPQHF.

The V gene is TRBV6-5, the J gene TRBJ2-7; D not resolved. Trimming stripped 2 bases from V and 4 bases from J, with 18 bases between. CDR3 length: 16 residues. The V gene's germline CDR1 is MNHEY and CDR2 SVGAGI. CDR3 sequence reads: CASSYVITVQPYEQYF. The DNA of the CDR3 is TGTGCCAGCAGTTACGTAATAACAGTACAACCGTACGAGCAGTACTTC.

The chain employs TRBV2 and TRBJ2-7; TRBD1 matches at 8 bases. Germline CDR1 is SNHLY and CDR2 is FYNNEI. This CDR3 contains 13 residues. V lost 3 bases, J lost 3 bases, and 1 base stayed unmatched. The CDR3, as DNA: TGTGCCAGCAGTGAGGACAGGGACTACGAGCAGTACTTC. Protein product: CASSEDRDYEQYF.

This chain connects TRBV5-5 to TRBJ2-1; the match to TRBD2 covers 9 bases. The CDR3 totals 18 residues. V was pared by 2 bases and J by 9 bases, with 18 bases of the junction left unmatched. Germline loops: CDR1 SGHKS, CDR2 YYEKEE (reference sequence). The CDR3 coding sequence is TGTGCCAGCAGCTTATCACCAGCGGGAGGTTTAACGTCCACTGAGCAGTTCTTC. Protein: CASSLSPAGGLTSTEQFF.

The chain combines TRBV29-1 with TRBJ1-1, with D maybe TRBD1 (5 bases). This CDR3 is built from 13 residues. Looked up from germline, CDR1 is SQVTM and CDR2 is ANQGSEA. Trimming pared 5 bases from V and 1 base from J, leaving 11 bases between. The CDR3 spells CSVSRDQNTEAFF. As DNA, the CDR3 is TGCAGCGTTTCGAGGGACCAGAACACTGAAGCTTTCTTT.

This rearrangement joins TRBV11-1 to TRBJ1-2; TRBD1 might be the D (5 bases). There are 15 residues in the CDR3. The V gene lost 1 base and the J gene lost 0 bases, with 9 bases spanning the gap. The V gene's germline CDR1 is SGHAT and CDR2 FQDESV (reference sequence). CDR3 protein: CASSLVPGPNYGYTF. In DNA form, the CDR3 reads TGTGCCAGCAGCTTAGTGCCAGGGCCTAACTATGGCTACACCTTC.

The V gene is TRBV10-1, the J gene TRBJ2-7, with D possibly TRBD2 on 5 matching bases. The V and J ends lost 6 bases and 5 bases respectively, with 17 bases between them. CDR1 and CDR2 (germline): WNHNN, SYGVQD (reference sequence). The CDR3 has 14 residues. CDR3: CASSPGIAWDEQYF. The CDR3, as DNA: TGCGCCAGCAGCCCGGGGATAGCGTGGGACGAGCAGTACTTC.